This entry lists 22 T cell receptor beta chains sequenced from one sample in a study of OX40 agonist ivuxolimab in advanced cancers. Libraries were prepared by immunoSEQ multiplex PCR; TCRdb keeps only in-frame clonotypes and omits some of them. The table has about 97,000 clones, 70% to 90% seen once. This specimen consisted of CD4+ or CD8+ T cells sorted from blood, obtained in a trial of the OX40 agonist ivuxolimab. The source is an adult with an advanced solid tumor such as melanoma, head and neck, liver or kidney cancer.

This chain connects TRBV7-2 to TRBJ1-2; unclear D gene. The V and J ends lost 2 bases and 4 bases respectively, with 8 bases between them. Germline V gene data show CDR1 as SGHTA and CDR2 as FQGNSA. The CDR3 runs to 13 residues. The CDR3 bases are TGTGCCAGCAGCTTAAGTTCGTTCTATGGCTACACCTTC. Translating it yields CASSLSSFYGYTF.

CDR3 nucleotides: TGTGCCAGCAGTGAAACGAGGGCAGGGGGGGCCAACGTCCTGACTTTC. Its protein product is CASSETRAGGANVLTF. The chain has TRBV2 and TRBJ2-6; D may correspond to TRBD1 or TRBD2 (5 bases each). Per the germline V gene, CDR1 is SNHLY and CDR2 is FYNNEI. The V end lost 2 bases, the J end lost 4 bases, and 12 bases lay between the germline ends. This CDR3 has 16 residues.

This clone turned up a few times. The chain combines TRBV7-2 with TRBJ2-1; weak D call: TRBD2 (6 bases). The V end was cut by 4 bases, the J end by 2 bases, with 12 bases between. Germline V gene lookup returns CDR1 SGHTA and CDR2 FQGNSA. This CDR3 region has 15 residues. CDR3 nucleotides: TGTGCCAGCAGCTCGGTGGTAGCGGCCTACAATGAGCAGTTCTTC. This sequence encodes CASSSVVAAYNEQFF.

The V and J genes are TRBV13 and TRBJ2-5, with 9 bases that match TRBD2. Germline V CDR1 and CDR2: PRHDT, FYEKMQ (reference sequence). CDR3 size: 15 residues. Germline trimming cut 5 bases from V and 3 bases from J; bases unmatched to any gene: 7. The CDR3 bases are TGTGCCAGCAGCCCCCAGGCTAGCGGGGAAGAGACCCAGTACTTC. Translating it yields CASSPQASGEETQYF.

This chain links TRBV6-6 with TRBJ1-5; D remains ambiguous. Per germline, CDR1 MNHNY and CDR2 SVGAGI (reference sequence). The germline V and J ends were trimmed by 10 bases and 2 bases, with 15 bases remaining between them. This CDR3 region has 14 residues. DNA of the CDR3: TGTGCCACTTCCGACTTTCCAGGCAATCAGCCCCAGCATTTT. Protein sequence: CATSDFPGNQPQHF.

CDR3 bases: TGTGCCAGCAGCTTAGGACTTAATGAAAAACTGTTTTTT. This sequence encodes CASSLGLNEKLFF. This chain uses TRBV7-9 with TRBJ1-4; D is unresolved. Germline CDR1 reads SEHNR; CDR2 reads FQNEAQ (reference sequence). V lost 1 base, J lost 4 bases, and 4 bases lay in between. CDR3 size: 13 residues.

J is TRBJ2-7 and V is TRBV6-5; D uncertain. The germline V gene has CDR1 MNHEY and CDR2 SVGAGI. V shed 0 bases and J shed 3 bases, with 6 bases lying between them. The CDR3 runs 13 residues. As DNA, the CDR3 is TGTGCCAGCAGTTACTCGAACAGCTACGAGCAGTACTTC. As protein: CASSYSNSYEQYF.

This chain connects TRBV4-1 to TRBJ2-2; D is perhaps TRBD1 (7 bases). The CDR3 totals 14 residues. Looked up from germline, CDR1 is MGHRA and CDR2 is YSYEKL. V lost 2 bases to trimming and J lost 5 bases, with 9 bases between them. CDR3 in amino acids: CASSQPGGTGELFF. CDR3 nucleotides: TGCGCCAGCAGCCAACCAGGGGGGACCGGGGAGCTGTTTTTT.

The chain employs TRBV6-4 and TRBJ2-2, with D unclear. This CDR3 contains 13 residues. V dropped 4 bases and J dropped 0 bases, with 3 bases sitting between them. CDR1 and CDR2 (germline): MRHNA, SNTAGT. CDR3 residues: CASSVTNTGELFF. The CDR3 DNA reads as TGTGCCAGCAGTGTAACGAACACCGGGGAGCTGTTTTTT.

V is TRBV19 and J is TRBJ1-1; D perhaps matches TRBD1 (6 bases). V lost 4 bases, J lost 1 base, and 10 bases lay in between. CDR3 length: 14 amino acids. Germline lookup yields CDR1 LNHDA and CDR2 SQIVND (reference sequence). The CDR3 nucleotides read TGTGCCAGTAGTACCGGACAGCAGAACACTGAAGCTTTCTTT. This sequence encodes CASSTGQQNTEAFF.

The chain combines TRBV6-5 with TRBJ1-6; D not certain. V gave up 6 bases and J gave up 7 bases, with 13 bases separating them. This CDR3 contains 14 residues. Looked up from germline, CDR1 is MNHEY and CDR2 is SVGAGI. In DNA, the CDR3 is TGTGCCAGCAGAAGCAGGCCGCAGAATTCACCCCTCCACTTT. It yields the protein CASRSRPQNSPLHF.

The chain links TRBV14 to TRBJ2-1; 8 nucleotides line up with TRBD1. V shed 3 bases and J 15 bases; nucleotides not matched to a gene: 10. This CDR3 has 13 amino acids. CDR1 is SGHDN and CDR2 is FVKESK in the germline V gene. This CDR3 is CASSQSAGTGWFF. The DNA for the CDR3 is TGTGCCAGCAGCCAGTCCGCCGGGACAGGATGGTTCTTC.

The V call is TRBV2, the J call TRBJ2-6; perhaps TRBD1 as D (6 bases). Germline CDR1 and CDR2: SNHLY and FYNNEI. The CDR3 is 17 residues long. Trimming shortened V by 10 bases and J by 0 bases, and 19 bases separated the two germline ends. The CDR3: CATPQGWDGSGANVLTF. CDR3 DNA sequence: TGTGCCACTCCACAGGGTTGGGACGGCTCTGGGGCCAACGTCCTGACTTTC. Combining the CDR3 with reference TRBV2 and TRBJ2-6 gives the whole variable domain EPEVTQTPSHQVTQMGQEVILRCVPISNHLYFYWYRQILGQKVEFLVSFYNNEISEKSEIFDDQFSVERPDGSNFTLKIRSTKLEDSAMYFCATPQGWDGSGANVLTFGAGSRLTVL.

The rearrangement links TRBV4-2 to TRBJ2-5; 7 nucleotides align to TRBD2. Germline lookup yields CDR1 LGHNA and CDR2 YNFKEQ. J was trimmed by 4 bases and V by 0 bases; bases with no gene match: 8. CDR3 length: 16 residues. This chain's CDR3 is CASSQEGGRGGETQYF. The CDR3 region has the DNA TGTGCCAGCAGCCAAGAAGGTGGGAGGGGCGGAGAGACCCAGTACTTC.

This sequence joins TRBV14 and TRBJ1-2; 7 bases line up with TRBD1. The CDR3 spans 13 residues. V was pared by 4 bases and J by 7 bases, with 6 bases of the junction left unmatched. Germline CDR1 SGHDN, CDR2 FVKESK. CDR3 bases: TGTGCCAGCAGCCTGCCGACAGGGACTGGCTACACCTTC. Protein sequence: CASSLPTGTGYTF.

The rearrangement uses TRBV18 and TRBJ2-1, with TRBD2 identical over 12 bases. This CDR3 contains 15 residues. The germline gives CDR1 KGHSH, CDR2 LQKENI. J was trimmed by 4 bases and V by 6 bases; bases with no gene match: 4. DNA for the CDR3: TGTGCCAGCTCCCTACTAGCGGGAGGTTACAATGAGCAGTTCTTC. It codes for CASSLLAGGYNEQFF.

The chain couples TRBV9 to TRBJ2-2; 12 bases map to TRBD2. The CDR3 runs to 18 residues. Trimming took 2 bases from V and 5 from J; bases not matched to a gene: 10. The germline gives CDR1 SGDLS, CDR2 YYNGEE. The DNA of the CDR3 is TGTGCCAGCAGCGTTAAGCTAGCGGGAGGGCCTGGGACCGGGGAGCTGTTTTTT. Translating gives CASSVKLAGGPGTGELFF.

The J gene is TRBJ1-1, the V gene TRBV30, with D uncertain. Germline CDR1 is GTSNPN and CDR2 is SVGIG (reference sequence). The CDR3 length is 12 residues. The V gene lost 2 bases and the J gene lost 0 bases, with 4 bases spanning the gap. The DNA of the CDR3 is TGTGCCTGGAGTCGCCTGAACACTGAAGCTTTCTTT. It specifies CAWSRLNTEAFF.

This clone has only one observation. This chain links TRBV7-8 with TRBJ1-1; TRBD1 might be the D (6 bases). V was shortened by 7 bases and J by 0 bases, with 18 bases between the two germline ends. Germline loops: CDR1 SGHVS, CDR2 FQNEAQ. This CDR3 region has 16 residues. In nucleotides, the CDR3 is TGTGCCAGCACCACGGCTGGGGGGGCCTTGAACACTGAAGCTTTCTTT. Translated, it gives CASTTAGGALNTEAFF.

This clone has only a few counts. The chain couples TRBV6-1 to TRBJ2-1; the D call may be TRBD1 or TRBD2 (6 bases each). This CDR3 spans 15 amino acids. The germline V gene has CDR1 MNHNS and CDR2 SASEGT. With 7 bases removed from V and 1 base from J, the gap between germline ends came to 14 bases. CDR3 region: CASILQGLSYNEQFF. The DNA of the CDR3 is TGTGCCAGCATTTTACAGGGACTTTCCTACAATGAGCAGTTCTTC.

CDR3 sequence (DNA): TGTGCCAGCAGTGAAGGTCCGGGAGCCCTACTCTACGAGCAGTACTTC. This codes for CASSEGPGALLYEQYF. This chain links TRBV2 with TRBJ2-7; D is possibly TRBD2 (6 bases). The CDR3 loop spans 16 amino acids. Looked up from germline, CDR1 is SNHLY and CDR2 is FYNNEI. V was pared by 1 base and J by 3 bases, with 16 bases between.

V is TRBV7-9 and J is TRBJ2-7; 12 bases fit TRBD2. Germline values: CDR1 SEHNR, CDR2 FQNEAQ (reference sequence). The CDR3 extends over 17 amino acids. V shed 5 bases and J 4 bases; nucleotides not matched to a gene: 12. The CDR3 loop reads CASSPIFWTSGTYEQYF. DNA for the CDR3: TGTGCCAGCAGCCCGATCTTCTGGACTAGCGGGACATACGAGCAGTACTTC.